This T cell receptor (beta chain) was identified during a study of cytomegalovirus exposure and HLA in healthy donors. Study at large: Unique TCRs from HLA-typed donors, roughly 87 million of them, were held in an early data release. Study-wide points: TCR beta chains numbering about 160 were designated cytomegalovirus-associated. As confirmed in vitro, a few CMV-associated chains were specific for CMV antigens.

The CDR3 is made up of 16 amino acids. Germline loops: CDR1 SGHRS, CDR2 YFSETQ. V gave up 1 base and J gave up 0 bases, with 12 bases separating them. In the case of this clone: The antigen is not known.

13 Jbeta primers and 60 Vbeta primers were used for the PCR. Produced via immunoSEQ multiplex PCR; TCRdb's table is partial and in-frame only. The sample yields about 250,000 clones, about 66% seen once. The source material was PBMCs. The sequence was collected from a female donor in good health and CMV-seronegative. This chain joins TRBV5-1 and TRBJ2-3, with D possibly being TRBD2 (6 bases). DNA of the CDR3: TGCGCCAGCAGCTTGAATGTGGCGGGAAGCACAGATACGCAGTATTTT. It translates to CASSLNVAGSTDTQYF.